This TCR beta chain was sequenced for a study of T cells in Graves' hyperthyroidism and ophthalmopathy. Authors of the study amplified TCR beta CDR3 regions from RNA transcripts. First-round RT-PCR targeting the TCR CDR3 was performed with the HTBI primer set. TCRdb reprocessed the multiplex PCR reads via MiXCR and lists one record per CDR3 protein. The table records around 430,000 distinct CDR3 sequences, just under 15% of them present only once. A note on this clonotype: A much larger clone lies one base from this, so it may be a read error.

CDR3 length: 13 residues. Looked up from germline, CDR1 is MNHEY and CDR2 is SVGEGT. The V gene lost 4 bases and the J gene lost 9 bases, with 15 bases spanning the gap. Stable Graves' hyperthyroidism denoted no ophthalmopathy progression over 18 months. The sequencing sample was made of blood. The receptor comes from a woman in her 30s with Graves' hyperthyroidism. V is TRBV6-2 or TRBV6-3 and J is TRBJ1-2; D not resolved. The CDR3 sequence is CASSSPDSDSYTF. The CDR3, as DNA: TGTGCCAGCAGTTCCCCCGACTCGGATAGCTACACCTTC.